These 12 T cell receptor beta chains originate from one sample sequenced in a study of OX40 agonist ivuxolimab in advanced cancers. TCRdb keeps only in-frame clones here, not all; method: immunoSEQ multiplex PCR. The repertoire has tens of thousands of clones, around 77% of them found once; the top ten carry around 2%. The source material was CD4+ or CD8+ T cells sorted from blood, sampled in a trial of the OX40 agonist ivuxolimab. Receptors originate from an adult with an advanced solid tumor such as melanoma, head and neck, liver or kidney cancer.

This clone was seen a handful of times. V gene TRBV6-1 combines with J gene TRBJ1-6; a weak D match, TRBD1 (5 bases). Trimming stripped 4 bases from V and 9 bases from J, with 16 bases between. Germline V gene lookup returns CDR1 MNHNS and CDR2 SASEGT. This CDR3 is built from 15 residues. For the CDR3, the DNA is TGTGCCAGCAGTGGAGGGACGGACTTCGGTTCACCCCTCCACTTT. Its translation: CASSGGTDFGSPLHF.

This clone was seen a handful of times. The chain carries TRBV7-6 and TRBJ2-1; 8 bases match TRBD2. CDR3 length equals 13 residues. With V trimmed by 5 bases and J by 7 bases, 4 bases remained unmatched. Germline lookup yields CDR1 SGHVS and CDR2 FNYEAQ. For the CDR3, the DNA is TGTGCCAGCAGCCGCGTAGCGGGGAATGAGCAGTTCTTC. Its translation: CASSRVAGNEQFF.

The J gene is TRBJ2-5, the V gene TRBV15; D unclear. Trimming stripped 0 bases from V and 5 bases from J, with 10 bases between. CDR1 is LNHNV and CDR2 is YYDKDF in the germline V gene (reference sequence). The CDR3 length is 14 residues. The CDR3 DNA follows: TGTGCCACCAGCAGAGATGGTCCTAAGGAGACCCAGTACTTC. Translating gives CATSRDGPKETQYF.

V is TRBV18 and J is TRBJ2-7, with D perhaps given as TRBD1 or TRBD2 (6 bases each). With 3 bases removed from V and 0 bases from J, the gap between germline ends came to 12 bases. CDR1 is KGHSH, CDR2 LQKENI, per germline. The CDR3 runs 15 residues. CDR3 loop: CASSPEQGGSYEQYF. In DNA, the CDR3 is TGTGCCAGCTCACCGGAACAGGGAGGCTCCTACGAGCAGTACTTC. Looking up the rest from reference TRBV18 and TRBJ2-7 gives the full variable domain: NAGVMQNPRHLVRRRGQEARLRCSPMKGHSHVYWYRQLPEEGLKFMVYLQKENIIDESGMPKERFSAEFPKEGPSILRIQQVVRGDSAAYFCASSPEQGGSYEQYFGPGTRLTVT.

This rearrangement joins TRBV28 to TRBJ2-3; 12 bases map to TRBD1. Unmatched junction bases numbered 6, after V lost 1 base and J lost 4 bases. The CDR3 spans 17 residues. Germline V gives CDR1 MDHEN, CDR2 SYDVKM. The CDR3 nucleotides read TGTGCCAGCAGTTTATTGGGACAGGGGGCGAGGGCAGATACGCAGTATTTT. Amino acid sequence: CASSLLGQGARADTQYF.

This chain links TRBV6-6 with TRBJ2-2, with D possibly matching TRBD2 (5 bases). There are 14 residues in the CDR3. Germline-derived CDR1 and CDR2 are MNHNY and SVGAGI (reference sequence). Between the trimmed V and J ends, which lost 6 bases and 7 bases, there was a span of 15 bases. Written as DNA, the CDR3 is TGTGCCAGCAGCCATCAGAGGGAAGGCGGGGAGCTGTTTTTT. Its protein product is CASSHQREGGELFF.

The V and J genes are TRBV5-4 and TRBJ1-1, with D perhaps TRBD1 (5 bases). CDR1 is SGHNT, CDR2 YYREEE, per germline (reference sequence). Deletions cut 6 bases from V and 0 bases from J, with 21 bases between. The CDR3 runs to 17 residues. The CDR3 bases are TGTGCCAGCAAAAGGGTCGGGGACCGCGTCTTGAACACTGAAGCTTTCTTT. It yields the protein CASKRVGDRVLNTEAFF. Filled out from reference TRBV5-4 and TRBJ1-1, the complete variable domain reads ETGVTQSPTHLIKTRGQQVTLRCSSQSGHNTVSWYQQALGQGPQFIFQYYREEENGRGNFPPRFSGLQFPNYSSELNVNALELDDSALYLCASKRVGDRVLNTEAFFGQGTRLTVV.

J is TRBJ2-7 and V is TRBV5-6; a possible D gene is TRBD1 (5 bases). Germline CDR1 is SGHDT and CDR2 is YYEEEE. The CDR3 covers 14 residues. V was shortened by 7 bases and J by 3 bases, with 17 bases between the two germline ends. The CDR3 nucleotides read TGTGCCAGCTTCCGTCGGACACGGAACTACGAGCAGTACTTC. Translated, it gives CASFRRTRNYEQYF.

In DNA form, the CDR3 reads TGTGCCAGCAGTCCAGGACAGGGTAATTATGGCTACACCTTC. It encodes CASSPGQGNYGYTF. The chain employs TRBV6-4 and TRBJ1-2; 8 nucleotides align to TRBD1. Germline lookup yields CDR1 MRHNA and CDR2 SNTAGT. Germline trimming cut 5 bases from V and 5 bases from J; bases unmatched to any gene: 7. The CDR3 runs 14 residues.

The rearrangement joins TRBV5-4 to TRBJ2-7, with 7 bases lining up with TRBD2. The germline V gene has CDR1 SGHNT and CDR2 YYREEE (reference sequence). The trim removed 1 base at V and 3 bases at J, leaving 4 bases unmatched. The length of the CDR3 is 14 residues. This CDR3 reads CASSLSGRVYEQYF. CDR3 nucleotide sequence: TGTGCCAGCAGCTTGTCAGGGAGGGTCTACGAGCAGTACTTC.

The CDR3 here is CAGHQSSNQPQHF. In DNA, the CDR3 is TGTGCCGGACATCAGAGCAGCAATCAGCCCCAGCATTTT. The V call is TRBV6-1, the J call TRBJ1-5; a weak D match, TRBD1 (5 bases). V lost 11 bases, J lost 1 base, and 12 bases lay in between. Germline CDR1 reads MNHNS; CDR2 reads SASEGT. This CDR3 region has 13 residues.

The rearrangement joins TRBV11-2 to TRBJ1-2; unclear D gene. V gave up 3 bases and J gave up 8 bases, with 7 bases separating them. The CDR3 loop spans 11 amino acids. In germline, CDR1 is SGHAT, CDR2 FQNNGV. The CDR3 protein is CASSFREGYTF. The CDR3 coding sequence is TGTGCCAGCAGCTTTAGGGAAGGCTACACCTTC.